The entry that follows covers one T cell receptor beta chain sequence. Its antigen is undetermined. The sample originates from a study of blood T cells in healthy people across ages. The authors ran a second PCR of roughly 7 to 11 cycles using a sample-barcoded 5' primer and a J-beta primer mix. Each cDNA molecule received a tag from a template-switch adaptor that had 12 random nucleotides. TCRdb re-called the 5' RACE reads through MiXCR, storing one row per CDR3 protein. The profile covers 1.2 million to 1.5 million distinct CDR3 sequences, with about 43% appearing a single time and 7% to 9.5% taken by the ten largest. Study findings and constraints: TCR beta diversity correlated strongly with naive T cell percentage.

The CDR3 loop spans 14 amino acids. The V and J ends lost 6 bases and 2 bases respectively, with 11 bases between them. Germline CDR1 reads SGHVS; CDR2 reads FQNEAQ. The TCR was taken from a woman aged 18 to 35 in good health. Sequencing used blood. This rearrangement joins TRBV7-8 to TRBJ1-3, with D possibly being TRBD1 (5 bases). The CDR3 coding sequence is TGTGCCAGCAGGCCAGAGGGGACTGGAAACACCATATATTTT. It codes for CASRPEGTGNTIYF.